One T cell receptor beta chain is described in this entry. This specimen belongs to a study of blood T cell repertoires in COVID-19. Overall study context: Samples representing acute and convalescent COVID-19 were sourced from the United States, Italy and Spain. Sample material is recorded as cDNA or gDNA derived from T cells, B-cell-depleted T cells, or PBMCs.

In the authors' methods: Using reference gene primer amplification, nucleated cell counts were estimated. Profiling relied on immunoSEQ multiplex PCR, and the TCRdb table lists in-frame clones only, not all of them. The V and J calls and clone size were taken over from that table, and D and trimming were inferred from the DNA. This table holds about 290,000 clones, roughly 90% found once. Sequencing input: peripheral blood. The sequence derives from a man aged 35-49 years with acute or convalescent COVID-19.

The CDR3 nucleotides read TGTGCCAGCAGCCCCTGGGGGGTCTCGAACACTGAAGCTTTCTTT. Protein sequence: CASSPWGVSNTEAFF. The chain couples TRBV5-5 to TRBJ1-1, with a weak D call TRBD1 (5 bases). Trimming pared 4 bases from V and 1 base from J, leaving 14 bases between. This CDR3 region has 15 residues. Germline assignment: CDR1 SGHKS and CDR2 YYEKEE (reference sequence).